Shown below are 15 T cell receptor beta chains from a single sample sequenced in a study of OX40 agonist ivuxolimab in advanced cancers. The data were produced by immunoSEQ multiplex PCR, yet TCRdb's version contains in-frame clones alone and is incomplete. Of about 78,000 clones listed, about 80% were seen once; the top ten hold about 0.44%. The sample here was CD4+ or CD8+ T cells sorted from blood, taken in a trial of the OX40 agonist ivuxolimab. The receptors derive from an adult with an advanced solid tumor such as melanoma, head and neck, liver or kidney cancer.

The CDR3 sequence: CASSPGPLTRQFF. The CDR3 nucleotides are TGTGCCAGCAGCCCCGGGCCGTTGACGAGGCAGTTCTTC. The J gene is TRBJ2-1, the V gene TRBV6-6; D is undetermined. The CDR3 consists of 13 residues. V was pared by 6 bases and J by 12 bases, with 18 bases between. Per the germline V gene, CDR1 is MNHNY and CDR2 is SVGAGI (reference sequence).

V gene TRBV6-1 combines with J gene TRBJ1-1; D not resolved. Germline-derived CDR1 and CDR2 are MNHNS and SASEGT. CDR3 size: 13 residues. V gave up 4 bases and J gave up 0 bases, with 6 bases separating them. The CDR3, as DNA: TGTGCCAGCAGTGCGAGGGTGAACACTGAAGCTTTCTTT. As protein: CASSARVNTEAFF.

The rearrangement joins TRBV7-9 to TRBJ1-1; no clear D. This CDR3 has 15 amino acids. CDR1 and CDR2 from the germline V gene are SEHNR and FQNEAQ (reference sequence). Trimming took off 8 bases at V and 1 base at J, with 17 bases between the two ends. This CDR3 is CASPAPFRQNTEAFF. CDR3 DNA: TGTGCCAGCCCGGCCCCCTTTCGACAGAACACTGAAGCTTTCTTT.

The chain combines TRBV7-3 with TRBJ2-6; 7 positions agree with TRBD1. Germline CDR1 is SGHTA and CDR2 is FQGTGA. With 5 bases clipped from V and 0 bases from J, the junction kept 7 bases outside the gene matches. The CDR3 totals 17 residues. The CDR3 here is CASSLQGSSSGANVLTF. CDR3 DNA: TGTGCCAGCAGCCTACAGGGGTCGAGCTCTGGGGCCAACGTCCTGACTTTC. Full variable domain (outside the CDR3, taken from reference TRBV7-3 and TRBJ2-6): GAGVSQTPSNKVTEKGKYVELRCDPISGHTALYWYRQSLGQGPEFLIYFQGTGAADDSGLPNDRFFAVRPEGSVSTLKIQRTERGDSAVYLCASSLQGSSSGANVLTFGAGSRLTVL.

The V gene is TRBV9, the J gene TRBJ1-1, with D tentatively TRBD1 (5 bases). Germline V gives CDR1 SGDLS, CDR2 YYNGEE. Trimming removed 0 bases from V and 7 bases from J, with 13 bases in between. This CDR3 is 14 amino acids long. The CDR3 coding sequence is TGTGCCAGCAGCGTAGGCTTACAGGCGCTTGAAGCTTTCTTT. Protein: CASSVGLQALEAFF.

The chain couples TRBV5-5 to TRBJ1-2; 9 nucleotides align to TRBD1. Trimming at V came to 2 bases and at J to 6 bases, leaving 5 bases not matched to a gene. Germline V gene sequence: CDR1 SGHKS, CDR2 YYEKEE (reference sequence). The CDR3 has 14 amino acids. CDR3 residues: CASSLYTGGDGYTF. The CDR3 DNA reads TGTGCCAGCAGCTTATATACAGGGGGCGATGGCTACACCTTC.

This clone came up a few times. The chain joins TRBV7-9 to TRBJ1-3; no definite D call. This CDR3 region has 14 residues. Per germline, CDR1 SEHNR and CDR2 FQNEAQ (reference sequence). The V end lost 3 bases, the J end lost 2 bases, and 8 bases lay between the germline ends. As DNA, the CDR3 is TGTGCCAGCAGCTTCTCCGTAGCTGGAAACACCATATATTTT. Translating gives CASSFSVAGNTIYF.

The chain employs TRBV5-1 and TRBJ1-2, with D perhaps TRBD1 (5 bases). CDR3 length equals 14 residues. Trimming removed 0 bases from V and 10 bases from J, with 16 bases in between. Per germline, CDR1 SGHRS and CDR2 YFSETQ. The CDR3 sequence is CASSLDKQQGPYTF. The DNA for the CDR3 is TGCGCCAGCAGCTTGGATAAACAGCAGGGTCCCTACACCTTC. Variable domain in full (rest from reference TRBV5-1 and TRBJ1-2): KAGVTQTPRYLIKTRGQQVTLSCSPISGHRSVSWYQQTPGQGLQFLFEYFSETQRNKGNFPGRFSGRQFSNSRSEMNVSTLELGDSALYLCASSLDKQQGPYTFGSGTRLTVV.

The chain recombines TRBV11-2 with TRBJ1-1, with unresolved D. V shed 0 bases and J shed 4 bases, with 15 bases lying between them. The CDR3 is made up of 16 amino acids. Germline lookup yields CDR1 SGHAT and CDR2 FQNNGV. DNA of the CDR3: TGTGCCAGCAGCTTAGATCTGTTGGCAGGAGCCACTGAAGCTTTCTTT. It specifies CASSLDLLAGATEAFF.

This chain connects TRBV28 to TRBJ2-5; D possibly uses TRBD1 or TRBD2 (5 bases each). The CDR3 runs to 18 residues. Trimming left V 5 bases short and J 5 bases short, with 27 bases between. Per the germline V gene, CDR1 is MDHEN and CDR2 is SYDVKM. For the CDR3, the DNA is TGTGCCAGCAGTCCCCTATCCAGGAGAGGGACCTACTTTGAGACCCAGTACTTC. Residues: CASSPLSRRGTYFETQYF.

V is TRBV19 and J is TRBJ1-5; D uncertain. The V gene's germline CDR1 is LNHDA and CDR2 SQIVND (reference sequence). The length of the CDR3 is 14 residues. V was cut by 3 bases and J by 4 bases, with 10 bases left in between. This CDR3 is CASSMGYENQPQHF. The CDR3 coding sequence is TGTGCCAGTAGTATGGGGTACGAAAATCAGCCCCAGCATTTT.

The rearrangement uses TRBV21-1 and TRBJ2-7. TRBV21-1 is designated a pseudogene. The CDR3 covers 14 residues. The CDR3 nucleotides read TGTGCCAGCAGCCCCGGCCCCGGCAGATACGAGCAGTACGTC. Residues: CASSPGPGRYEQYV.

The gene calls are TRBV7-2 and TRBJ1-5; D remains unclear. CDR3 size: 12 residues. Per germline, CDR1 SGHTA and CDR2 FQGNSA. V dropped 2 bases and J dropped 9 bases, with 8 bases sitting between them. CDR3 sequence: CASSLPQRPQHF. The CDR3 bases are TGTGCCAGCAGCTTACCCCAGCGGCCCCAGCATTTT.

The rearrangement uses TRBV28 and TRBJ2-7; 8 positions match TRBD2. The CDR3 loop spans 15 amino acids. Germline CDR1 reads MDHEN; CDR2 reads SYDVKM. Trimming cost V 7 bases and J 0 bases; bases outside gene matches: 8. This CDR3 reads CASKVAGTVSYEQYF. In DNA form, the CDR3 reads TGTGCCAGCAAGGTAGCGGGAACCGTCTCCTACGAGCAGTACTTC.

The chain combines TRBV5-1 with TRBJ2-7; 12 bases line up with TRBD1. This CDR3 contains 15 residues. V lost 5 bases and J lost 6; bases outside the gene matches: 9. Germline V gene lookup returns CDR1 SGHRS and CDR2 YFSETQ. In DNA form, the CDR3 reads TGCGCCAGCAGACTTACGGGACAGGGGGCCTTCGAGCAGTACGTC. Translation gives CASRLTGQGAFEQYV.